The sequence of this T cell receptor (beta chain) was determined in a study of cytomegalovirus exposure and HLA in healthy donors. The V gene end was trimmed by 11 bases and the J gene end by 4 bases; junction bases not matched to a gene: 11. CDR1 is MNHEY and CDR2 is SVGAGI in the germline V gene. The CDR3 totals 14 residues. The data were produced by immunoSEQ multiplex PCR, yet TCRdb's version contains in-frame clones alone and is incomplete. The sample gives 240,000 or so clones, about 90% of which show up once; over 0.95% is in the top ten. The chain is built from TRBV6-5 and TRBJ2-5; 9 bases are shared with TRBD2. The clonotype was recovered from a woman under 40 in good health and CMV-seropositive. Sequencing was performed on PBMCs. CDR3 in amino acids: CAARGSGSIETQYF. CDR3 in DNA: TGTGCCGCACGGGGTAGCGGGAGCATAGAGACCCAGTACTTC.